A single sample is the source of the 16 T cell receptor beta chains below, sequenced in a study of OX40 agonist ivuxolimab in advanced cancers. This table comes from immunoSEQ multiplex PCR, and its TCRdb copy is limited to in-frame clones, with some not included. Of about 90,000 clones in the sample, 91% were seen once. Material: CD4+ or CD8+ T cells sorted from blood, obtained in a trial of the OX40 agonist ivuxolimab. The receptors were sampled from an adult with an advanced solid tumor such as melanoma, head and neck, liver or kidney cancer.

The CDR3 DNA is TGTGCCAGCAGTAACCCAGGGGGTGCCGGGGAGCTGTTTTTT. Amino acids: CASSNPGGAGELFF. This chain uses TRBV28 with TRBJ2-2; TRBD1 matches at 7 bases. Trimming removed 5 bases from V and 6 bases from J; junction bases left unmatched: 6. Per germline, CDR1 MDHEN and CDR2 SYDVKM. This CDR3 region has 14 residues.

This clone appeared once. The genes are TRBV30 and TRBJ2-5, with D possibly matching TRBD2 (5 bases). In germline, CDR1 is GTSNPN, CDR2 SVGIG (reference sequence). CDR3 size: 13 residues. The V gene lost 2 bases and the J gene lost 9 bases, with 16 bases spanning the gap. CDR3 amino acids: CAWSPQLAIAQYF. CDR3 DNA: TGTGCCTGGAGTCCCCAGCTAGCCATCGCCCAGTACTTC.

This clone appeared once. V usage is TRBV11-3 and J usage is TRBJ1-1; TRBD1 agrees at 10 bases. J gave up 7 bases and V 5 bases, and 19 bases lay outside the gene matches. The CDR3 covers 18 residues. Germline assignment: CDR1 SGHNT and CDR2 YENEEA. Written as DNA, the CDR3 is TGTGCCAGCAGCGAGCCCCTCCGCGGTCGACAGGGGGCTAGTGAAGCTTTCTTT. Protein sequence: CASSEPLRGRQGASEAFF.

The rearrangement uses TRBV9 and TRBJ1-1; TRBD1 matches at 10 bases. The junction had 12 bases not matched to a gene; V was cut back by 3 bases and J by 1 base. The CDR3 is 18 residues long. CDR1 and CDR2 from the germline V gene are SGDLS and YYNGEE. The DNA for the CDR3 is TGTGCCAGCAGCGGTAGCCCCGGGACAGGGGCCAGGAACACTGAAGCTTTCTTT. It translates to CASSGSPGTGARNTEAFF.

This chain joins TRBV30 and TRBJ1-1; TRBD1 aligns across 9 bases. Per the germline V gene, CDR1 is GTSNPN and CDR2 is SVGIG (reference sequence). Germline trimming cut 0 bases from V and 4 bases from J; bases unmatched to any gene: 21. The CDR3 runs to 20 residues. The DNA of the CDR3 is TGTGCCTGGAGTGTAAAGATTGGCGGACAGGGGATGTATAAGGGCACTGAAGCTTTCTTT. This gives the protein CAWSVKIGGQGMYKGTEAFF. Looking up the rest from reference TRBV30 and TRBJ1-1 gives the full variable domain: SQTIHQWPATLVQPVGSPLSLECTVEGTSNPNLYWYRQAAGRGLQLLFYSVGIGQISSEVPQNLSASRPQDRQFILSSKKLLLSDSGFYLCAWSVKIGGQGMYKGTEAFFGQGTRLTVV.

This chain uses TRBV5-6 with TRBJ1-4; D gene unclear. CDR3 length: 16 residues. V was clipped by 4 bases and J by 3 bases, with 16 bases between them. CDR1 is SGHDT, CDR2 YYEEEE, per germline. Written as DNA, the CDR3 is TGTGCCAGCAGCCCCGCGTCGGGCGCGGCTAATGAAAAACTGTTTTTT. Translating it yields CASSPASGAANEKLFF.

The chain employs TRBV28 and TRBJ2-6; 8 bases agree with TRBD1. Germline CDR1 is MDHEN and CDR2 is SYDVKM. V shed 5 bases and J 3 bases; nucleotides not matched to a gene: 12. This CDR3 spans 18 amino acids. The CDR3: CASSTASTGGRGANVLTF. The CDR3 coding sequence is TGTGCCAGCAGTACTGCTTCTACAGGGGGTCGTGGGGCCAACGTCCTGACTTTC.

This clone was recorded once. The rearrangement uses TRBV19 and TRBJ2-1; D gene ambiguous. The CDR3 runs to 16 residues. Germline V gene lookup returns CDR1 LNHDA and CDR2 SQIVND (reference sequence). With 3 bases removed from V and 6 bases from J, the gap between germline ends came to 18 bases. Written as DNA, the CDR3 is TGTGCCAGTAGTATCAGGTCCGGTCTGTCCCCCAATGAGCAGTTCTTC. Amino acid sequence: CASSIRSGLSPNEQFF.

This rearrangement joins TRBV5-4 to TRBJ2-2, with D unresolved. This CDR3 spans 13 amino acids. CDR1 and CDR2 (germline): SGHNT, YYREEE (reference sequence). Trimming stripped 3 bases from V and 3 bases from J, with 6 bases between. DNA for the CDR3: TGTGCCAGCAGCTCCTGGTACACCGGGGAGCTGTTTTTT. Translation gives CASSSWYTGELFF.

The chain has TRBV7-2 and TRBJ1-1; D not resolved. Germline loops: CDR1 SGHTA, CDR2 FQGNSA. Between the trimmed V and J ends, which lost 5 bases and 3 bases, there was a span of 13 bases. This CDR3 has 14 amino acids. In DNA form, the CDR3 reads TGTGCCAGCAGCCCTCGAGACATCCACACTGAAGCTTTCTTT. This gives the protein CASSPRDIHTEAFF.

In its sample, this clone was seen once. The chain uses TRBV5-1 and TRBJ1-2; tentatively, D is TRBD1 (6 bases). Trimming took off 4 bases at V and 8 bases at J, with 18 bases between the two ends. Germline lookup yields CDR1 SGHRS and CDR2 YFSETQ. The CDR3 covers 14 residues. Here the CDR3 DNA reads TGCGCCAGCAGCCTCGGGGGCAGGGAGAAAGGCTACACCTTC. Protein: CASSLGGREKGYTF.

This sequence joins TRBV18 and TRBJ2-7; tentatively, D is TRBD1 or TRBD2 (5 bases each). The CDR3 covers 17 residues. Deletions cut 4 bases from V and 3 bases from J, with 22 bases between. Germline-derived CDR1 and CDR2 are KGHSH and LQKENI. The CDR3 is CASSLWPGWAGNYEQYF. CDR3 in DNA: TGTGCCAGCTCACTCTGGCCGGGGTGGGCAGGGAACTACGAGCAGTACTTC.

V usage is TRBV28 and J usage is TRBJ1-2; possibly TRBD1 for D (5 bases). Germline-derived CDR1 and CDR2 are MDHEN and SYDVKM. The CDR3 sequence is 14 residues long. The V gene lost 3 bases and the J gene lost 8 bases, with 16 bases spanning the gap. CDR3 sequence (DNA): TGTGCCAGCAGTTTGTTCAGCGCAGGGCAGGGCTACACCTTC. Amino acid sequence: CASSLFSAGQGYTF.

J is TRBJ2-3 and V is TRBV4-1, with D possibly TRBD1 on 5 matching bases. Germline-derived CDR1 and CDR2 are MGHRA and YSYEKL. CDR3 length: 16 amino acids. The germline V and J ends were trimmed by 1 base and 1 base, with 12 bases remaining between them. In DNA form, the CDR3 reads TGCGCCAGCAGCCAAGTGTCAGGGCTTCGCACAGATACGCAGTATTTT. Translating gives CASSQVSGLRTDTQYF.

The V gene is TRBV28, the J gene TRBJ2-3; D is ambiguous. CDR3 length: 15 amino acids. Germline loops: CDR1 MDHEN, CDR2 SYDVKM. With 3 bases removed from V and 1 base from J, the gap between germline ends came to 11 bases. The chain's CDR3 is CASSLFPGGTDTQYF. The CDR3 nucleotides read TGTGCCAGCAGTTTGTTTCCCGGCGGCACAGATACGCAGTATTTT. The full variable domain, completed using reference TRBV28 and TRBJ2-3, is DVKVTQSSRYLVKRTGEKVFLECVQDMDHENMFWYRQDPGLGLRLIYFSYDVKMKEKGDIPEGYSVSREKKERFSLILESASTNQTSMYLCASSLFPGGTDTQYFGPGTRLTVL.

The chain joins TRBV7-2 to TRBJ1-3; D is uncertain. This CDR3 region has 14 residues. Per the germline V gene, CDR1 is SGHTA and CDR2 is FQGNSA. V was cut by 1 base and J by 0 bases, with 4 bases left in between. The CDR3 coding sequence is TGTGCCAGCAGCTTAGGGTTCTCTGGAAACACCATATATTTT. Translating gives CASSLGFSGNTIYF.